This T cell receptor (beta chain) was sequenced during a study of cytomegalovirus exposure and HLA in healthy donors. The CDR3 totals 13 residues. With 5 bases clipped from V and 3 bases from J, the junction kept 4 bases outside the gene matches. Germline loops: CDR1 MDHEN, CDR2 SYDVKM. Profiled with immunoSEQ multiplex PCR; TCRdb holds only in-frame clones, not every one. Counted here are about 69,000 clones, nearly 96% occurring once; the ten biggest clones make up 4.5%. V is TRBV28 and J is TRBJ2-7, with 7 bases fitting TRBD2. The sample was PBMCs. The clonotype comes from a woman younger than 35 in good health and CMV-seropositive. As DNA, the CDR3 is TGTGCCAGCAGTCCCACGGGGGGCTACGAGCAGTACTTC. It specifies CASSPTGGYEQYF.